This section outlines one T cell receptor beta chain sequence together with its context. The junction had 5 bases not matched to a gene; V was cut back by 3 bases and J by 4 bases. The CDR3 consists of 15 residues. Germline V lookup: CDR1 ENHRY, CDR2 SYGVKD. The record originates from a study of control samples from healthy donors and cancer patients. The repertoire was sequenced with immunoSEQ multiplex PCR; TCRdb's copy has only in-frame clones and lacks some. The sample shows under 20,000 clones, 80% to 90% of them seen only once. The sequence came from a woman aged 70-85 years with colorectal cancer. The chain is built from TRBV10-3 and TRBJ1-5; 8 bases are a match to TRBD1. Sequenced material: PBMCs. For the CDR3, the DNA is TGTGCCATCAGTGATCCTGGACAGGGTAATCAGCCCCAGCATTTT. It specifies CAISDPGQGNQPQHF.